The clone carrying this T cell receptor (beta chain) has only one observation. The antigen is unknown. A read error is possible here, since a much larger clone lies one base away. The CDR3 runs to 15 residues. Germline assignment: CDR1 SGHTA and CDR2 FQGNSA. Primed by a sample-barcoded 5' primer and a J-beta primer mix, a second PCR proceeded for roughly 7 to 12 cycles. Per sample, CDR3-containing paired-end reads numbered at least 2.5 million. MiXCR, applied by TCRdb to the 5' RACE reads, yields one record per CDR3 protein. In the table there are more than 700,000 distinct CDR3 sequences, about 45% of which are singletons. The sample belongs to a study of blood T cells in healthy people across ages. At the level of the study: Capturing about one barcoded beta molecule per two T cells was achieved by template switching. Whole-study results and caveats: Unsorted PBMCs prevented conclusive naive versus antigen-experienced comparison.

The V gene is TRBV7-2, the J gene TRBJ2-7; the match to TRBD2 covers 7 bases. This receptor was taken from a man aged 80 or over in good health. Sequenced input: blood. In DNA, the CDR3 is TGTGCCAACAGCTTAGCGGGTTGGCAGACCTACGAGCAGTACTTC. Amino acids: CANSLAGWQTYEQYF.